The 29 T cell receptor beta chains presented below share a single source sample, sequenced in a study of vaccination effects on CD4 cells after COVID-19. TCRdb's copy holds only in-frame clones and misses some; the assay was immunoSEQ multiplex PCR. Among around 62,000 clones listed, roughly 74% were seen once. Following 10 days of culture, CD4+ T cells were isolated. Two-dose BNT162b2 or mRNA-1273 vaccination was given to participants. These receptors have no known antigen. Sequences were derived from CD4+ T cells from PBMCs cultured without peptide, sampled after COVID-19 vaccination. These receptors originate from a human donor who received a COVID-19 vaccine.

The chain links TRBV24-1 to TRBJ2-1; D unclear. CDR1 is KGHDR, CDR2 SFDVKD, per germline. The CDR3 is 16 residues long. Trimming pared 2 bases from V and 5 bases from J, leaving 15 bases between. CDR3 sequence: CATSDSIYQPHNEQFF. The CDR3 DNA sequence: TGTGCCACCAGTGATTCGATCTACCAACCCCACAATGAGCAGTTCTTC.

This clone was seen a handful of times. CDR3 sequence reads: CSADQGTGYTF. The CDR3 DNA follows: TGCAGCGCTGACCAAGGGACGGGCTACACCTTC. This sequence joins TRBV29-1 and TRBJ1-2; maybe TRBD1 (5 bases). This CDR3 comprises 11 residues. The ends were cut back, 7 bases at V and 8 bases at J, with 14 bases in the middle. Germline V gene sequence: CDR1 SQVTM, CDR2 ANQGSEA.

This rearrangement joins TRBV4-1 to TRBJ2-7; D may be TRBD1 or TRBD2 (5 bases each). CDR3 length equals 17 residues. Germline CDR1 MGHRA, CDR2 YSYEKL. Trimming removed 3 bases at V and 0 bases at J, with 18 bases between. CDR3 residues: CASSQMDGTANSYEQYV. DNA for the CDR3: TGCGCCAGCAGCCAGATGGACGGGACGGCAAACTCCTACGAGCAGTACGTC.

The V and J genes are TRBV5-1 and TRBJ1-2; TRBD1 might be the D (6 bases). The CDR3 covers 14 residues. Germline values: CDR1 SGHRS, CDR2 YFSETQ. Between the trimmed V and J ends, which lost 0 bases and 7 bases, there was a span of 13 bases. This CDR3 is CASSLAGQGIGYTF. In nucleotides, the CDR3 is TGCGCCAGCAGCTTGGCCGGGCAGGGGATTGGCTACACCTTC.

This clone showed up just once. V and J are TRBV5-1 and TRBJ1-3; D gene uncertain. The CDR3 totals 15 residues. Germline V gene sequence: CDR1 SGHRS, CDR2 YFSETQ. The germline V and J ends were trimmed by 0 bases and 0 bases, with 7 bases remaining between them. The CDR3 DNA follows: TGCGCCAGCAGCTTGGGACCCCCCTCTGGAAACACCATATATTTT. Encoded protein: CASSLGPPSGNTIYF.

The rearrangement joins TRBV6-5 to TRBJ1-2; D not resolved. The V end lost 0 bases, the J end lost 5 bases, and 7 bases lay between the germline ends. Germline lookup yields CDR1 MNHEY and CDR2 SVGAGI. The CDR3 spans 13 residues. CDR3 in DNA: TGTGCCAGCAGTTACTCGAGGAATTATGGCTACACCTTC. It is translated as CASSYSRNYGYTF.

This clone occurred a few times. The rearrangement joins TRBV3-1 (or the pseudogene TRBV3-2) to TRBJ1-6; D is uncertain. Trimming stripped 4 bases from V and 5 bases from J, with 3 bases between. The length of the CDR3 is 12 residues. From germline, CDR1 is LGHDT and CDR2 YNNKEL (reference sequence). In DNA form, the CDR3 reads TGTGCCAGCAGCCTTAATAATTCACCCCTCCACTTT. This sequence encodes CASSLNNSPLHF.

This chain connects TRBV9 to TRBJ1-2; tentative D call: TRBD1 (5 bases). The germline V gene encodes CDR1 SGDLS and CDR2 YYNGEE. CDR3 length equals 16 residues. V was shortened by 3 bases and J by 11 bases, with 26 bases between the two germline ends. The CDR3 nucleotides read TGTGCCAGCAGCGAGGGAGGGTTCACCGGGTCCAGGGATTACACCTTC. As protein: CASSEGGFTGSRDYTF. The full variable domain, with the rest looked up from reference TRBV9 and TRBJ1-2, is DSGVTQTPKHLITATGQRVTLRCSPRSGDLSVYWYQQSLDQGLQFLIQYYNGEERAKGNILERFSAQQFPDLHSELNLSSLELGDSALYFCASSEGGFTGSRDYTFGSGTRLTVV.

The chain has TRBV4-3 and TRBJ1-4; D is ambiguous. V was pared by 4 bases and J by 6 bases, with 12 bases between. Germline loops: CDR1 LGHNA, CDR2 YSLEER. This CDR3 has 14 amino acids. The CDR3 region is CASSRQTPYEKLFF. DNA for the CDR3: TGCGCCAGCAGCCGGCAGACGCCCTATGAAAAACTGTTTTTT.

The rearrangement uses TRBV30 and TRBJ2-6; D unresolved. The CDR3 extends over 16 amino acids. Deletions cut 5 bases from V and 2 bases from J, with 16 bases between. CDR1 is GTSNPN, CDR2 SVGIG, per germline (reference sequence). As DNA, the CDR3 is TGTGCCTGGCAAAGCCGCGTTTTCACTGGGGCCAACGTCCTGACTTTC. Encoded protein: CAWQSRVFTGANVLTF.

The chain has TRBV5-1 and TRBJ2-5; D perhaps matches TRBD2 (7 bases). Germline V gene sequence: CDR1 SGHRS, CDR2 YFSETQ. The CDR3 runs 16 residues. Between the trimmed V and J ends, which lost 0 bases and 0 bases, there was a span of 12 bases. The CDR3 region is CASSLEGGMYQETQYF. The DNA for the CDR3 is TGCGCCAGCAGCTTGGAGGGGGGGATGTACCAAGAGACCCAGTACTTC. Combining the CDR3 with reference TRBV5-1 and TRBJ2-5 gives the whole variable domain KAGVTQTPRYLIKTRGQQVTLSCSPISGHRSVSWYQQTPGQGLQFLFEYFSETQRNKGNFPGRFSGRQFSNSRSEMNVSTLELGDSALYLCASSLEGGMYQETQYFGPGTRLLVL.

This chain links TRBV7-2 with TRBJ2-2; D might be TRBD2 (5 bases). Looked up from germline, CDR1 is SGHTA and CDR2 is FQGNSA. V was cut by 7 bases and J by 6 bases, with 15 bases left in between. This CDR3 is 14 amino acids long. CDR3 in DNA: TGTGCCAGCACCCGGGAACTGAGGGCCGGGGAGCTGTTTTTT. Amino acid sequence: CASTRELRAGELFF.

V is TRBV7-2 and J is TRBJ2-1; TRBD2 aligns across 7 bases. This CDR3 contains 13 residues. Per germline, CDR1 SGHTA and CDR2 FQGNSA. The V and J ends lost 2 bases and 7 bases, in that order; junction bases with no gene match: 2. The CDR3 is CASSLFGGNEQFF. In DNA form, the CDR3 reads TGTGCCAGCAGCTTATTCGGGGGGAATGAGCAGTTCTTC.

The chain has TRBV15 and TRBJ1-5, with D perhaps matching TRBD1 (5 bases). V lost 4 bases and J lost 8, with 15 bases in between. The germline V gene has CDR1 LNHNV and CDR2 YYDKDF (reference sequence). CDR3 length equals 14 residues. The CDR3: CATSIRDLSEPQHF. The CDR3 DNA sequence: TGTGCCACCAGCATCCGGGACCTATCAGAGCCCCAGCATTTT.

This clone was seen only once. CDR3 region: CASSRKSGGELFF. The CDR3 coding sequence is TGTGCCAGCAGTAGAAAAAGTGGCGGGGAGCTGTTTTTT. This chain links TRBV6-4 with TRBJ2-2; unclear D gene. Looked up from germline, CDR1 is MRHNA and CDR2 is SNTAGT. This CDR3 spans 13 amino acids. Trimming stripped 5 bases from V and 7 bases from J, with 11 bases between.

V usage is TRBV27 and J usage is TRBJ2-2, with D perhaps TRBD2 (7 bases). V lost 5 bases to trimming and J lost 5 bases, with 18 bases between them. The CDR3 is made up of 16 amino acids. From germline, CDR1 is MNHEY and CDR2 SMNVEV (reference sequence). For the CDR3, the DNA is TGTGCCAGCAGTGCCCGGTGGGGAGGGGGAACCGGGGAGCTGTTTTTT. Residues: CASSARWGGGTGELFF.

This chain joins TRBV18 and TRBJ1-4; TRBD1 might be the D (5 bases). CDR3 length: 14 amino acids. The V and J ends lost 6 bases and 6 bases respectively, with 14 bases between them. Germline V gives CDR1 KGHSH, CDR2 LQKENI. CDR3 sequence: CASSSQGRDEKLFF. The CDR3 region has the DNA TGTGCCAGCTCGTCCCAGGGCCGAGATGAAAAACTGTTTTTT.

The chain recombines TRBV9 with TRBJ2-3, with 9 bases fitting TRBD2. The J segment lost 12 bases and the V segment lost 0 bases, leaving 5 bases of the junction unmatched. The CDR3 loop spans 13 amino acids. CDR1 SGDLS and CDR2 YYNGEE come from the germline V gene. In DNA, the CDR3 is TGTGCCAGCAGCGTAGATCTAGCGGGGTTTCAGTATTTT. This sequence encodes CASSVDLAGFQYF.

The V gene is TRBV2, the J gene TRBJ2-7; 9 positions match TRBD2. The CDR3 is 15 residues long. After removal of 8 bases from V and 7 bases from J, the junction contained 15 bases not matched to a gene. Germline CDR1 and CDR2: SNHLY and FYNNEI. Written as DNA, the CDR3 is TGTGCCAGCGGAAGGCCTAGCGGGGCCGGAAGGGAGCAGTACGTC. Its protein product is CASGRPSGAGREQYV.

The chain has TRBV5-1 and TRBJ1-6; D is unclear. CDR1 and CDR2 (germline): SGHRS, YFSETQ. V was shortened by 0 bases and J by 3 bases, with 7 bases between the two germline ends. The CDR3 is 15 amino acids. The CDR3 sequence: CASSLESNYNSPLHF. CDR3 DNA sequence: TGCGCCAGCAGCTTGGAGTCAAACTATAATTCACCCCTCCACTTT.

There are a few counts of this clone. V usage is TRBV28 and J usage is TRBJ2-1; 15 bases map to TRBD2. The CDR3 is 16 amino acids. Germline V gene sequence: CDR1 MDHEN, CDR2 SYDVKM. V shed 2 bases, J shed 9 bases, and the junction held 5 bases outside the gene matches. The CDR3 sequence is CASSLGTSGGRGEQFF. The CDR3 DNA sequence: TGTGCCAGCAGTTTAGGGACTAGCGGGGGGCGGGGTGAGCAGTTCTTC.

This chain joins TRBV6-1 and TRBJ2-2, with TRBD1 identical over 9 bases. This CDR3 is 18 amino acids long. Germline V gives CDR1 MNHNS, CDR2 SASEGT. The junction had 11 bases not matched to a gene; V was cut back by 2 bases and J by 4 bases. CDR3 in DNA: TGTGCCAGCAGTGAACGACGCCCGGGACAGGGATTCACCGGGGAGCTGTTTTTT. This gives the protein CASSERRPGQGFTGELFF.

The rearrangement joins TRBV12-3 or TRBV12-4 to TRBJ2-3; D gene uncertain. The CDR3 has 13 amino acids. The V end was cut by 6 bases, the J end by 0 bases, with 7 bases between. CDR3 in amino acids: CASRRTSTDTQYF. Written as DNA, the CDR3 is TGTGCCAGCAGACGAACTAGCACAGATACGCAGTATTTT.

The chain has TRBV13 and TRBJ2-1, with D hard to call. The CDR3 loop spans 17 amino acids. V lost 0 bases to trimming and J lost 0 bases, with 12 bases between them. Germline loops: CDR1 PRHDT, CDR2 FYEKMQ (reference sequence). CDR3 DNA: TGTGCCAGCAGCTTAGGACTCTTAATCAGCTCCTACAATGAGCAGTTCTTC. Translation gives CASSLGLLISSYNEQFF.

In this sample, this clone turned up once. The rearrangement links TRBV7-3 to TRBJ1-1; weak D call: TRBD1 (6 bases). The CDR3 contains 13 residues. V was cut by 4 bases and J by 1 base, with 7 bases left in between. Germline V gives CDR1 SGHTA, CDR2 FQGTGA. The CDR3 DNA follows: TGTGCCAGCAGCTCGGGACAGAACACTGAAGCTTTCTTT. It translates to CASSSGQNTEAFF.

The V call is TRBV21-1, the J call TRBJ2-7; the table calls TRBD1, which could not be checked here. TRBV21-1 is a pseudogene locus. The CDR3 has 15 residues. The CDR3 bases are TGTGCCAGCAGCAAAGTAGGGGGCAGGTCATACGAGCAGTACGTC. Its protein product is CASSKVGGRSYEQYV.

This chain links TRBV4-1 with TRBJ1-5; 10 bases align to TRBD1. The CDR3 is made up of 15 amino acids. CDR1 and CDR2 (germline): MGHRA, YSYEKL. J gave up 7 bases and V 0 bases, and 3 bases lay outside the gene matches. The CDR3 DNA reads TGCGCCAGCAGCCAAGAGGGACAGGGGCGACAGCCCCAGCATTTT. Translating it yields CASSQEGQGRQPQHF.

The rearrangement links TRBV28 to TRBJ2-2; 7 bases are a match to TRBD1. Germline CDR1 is MDHEN and CDR2 is SYDVKM. J gave up 6 bases and V 8 bases, and 9 bases lay outside the gene matches. The length of the CDR3 is 14 residues. The CDR3 here is CASLDRARAGELFF. The CDR3 nucleotides are TGTGCCAGCCTCGACAGGGCGCGAGCCGGGGAGCTGTTTTTT.

This rearrangement joins TRBV21-1 to TRBJ2-5; the tabulated D call, TRBD1, remains unverified against the DNA. TRBV21-1 is recorded as a pseudogene. This CDR3 has 12 residues. CDR3: CASTGGRETQYF. The CDR3 bases are TGTGCCAGCACAGGGGGGAGGGAGACCCAGTACTTC.